This T cell receptor (beta chain) was obtained from a study of blood T cells in healthy people across ages. Study-wide findings and caveats: Long-lived donors carried more naive CD4+ cells and greater diversity than aged donors.

Each donor had roughly 10 milliliters of peripheral blood drawn. Together with a sample-barcoded 5' primer, a J-beta primer mix was included in a second PCR lasting roughly 7 to 11 cycles. TCRdb independently ran MiXCR on the 5' RACE reads; one entry per CDR3 protein. The repertoire includes fewer than 2 million distinct CDR3 sequences, about 39% of them detected once, and 23% sits in the top ten. CDR3 length equals 13 residues. CDR1 and CDR2 (germline): MNHEY, SVGAGI. The V and J ends lost 11 bases and 4 bases, in that order; junction bases with no gene match: 6. Regarding this clonotype: Antigen specificity is unknown.

The chain joins TRBV6-5 to TRBJ2-5; TRBD1 aligns across 11 bases. The sequenced sample was blood. This receptor was identified in a human donor in good health. The CDR3 sequence is CAFKDRGRETQYF. The CDR3 bases are TGTGCCTTCAAGGACAGGGGGCGAGAGACCCAGTACTTC.